These 29 T cell receptor beta chains were sequenced from one sample in a study of blood T cell repertoires in COVID-19. Libraries were prepared by immunoSEQ multiplex PCR; TCRdb keeps only in-frame clonotypes and omits some of them. The repertoire holds around 12,000 clones, 75% to 90% seen once, with more than 9.5% in the top ten. Sequenced sample: peripheral blood. These receptors were collected from a human donor in a cohort sampled during active COVID-19.

The CDR3 DNA reads TGTGCCAGCAGCCAAGAAGGAGTGTCTGGGGCCAACGTCCTGACTTTC. It yields the protein CASSQEGVSGANVLTF. The rearrangement links TRBV4-2 to TRBJ2-6; D is uncertain. V shed 0 bases and J shed 1 base, with 7 bases lying between them. Germline V gives CDR1 LGHNA, CDR2 YNFKEQ. The CDR3 runs to 16 residues.

The chain has TRBV6-1 and TRBJ2-2; D unclear. V shed 3 bases and J shed 0 bases, with 5 bases lying between them. The V gene's germline CDR1 is MNHNS and CDR2 SASEGT. CDR3 length: 14 amino acids. CDR3 in DNA: TGTGCCAGCAGTGACCTTACGAACACCGGGGAGCTGTTTTTT. Its protein is CASSDLTNTGELFF.

The chain has TRBV2 and TRBJ1-5; 8 bases fit TRBD1. CDR3 size: 14 residues. V was clipped by 6 bases and J by 0 bases; unmatched bases: 1. Germline values: CDR1 SNHLY, CDR2 FYNNEI. CDR3 amino acids: CASRDRVSNQPQHF. The DNA for the CDR3 is TGTGCCAGCAGGGACAGGGTTAGCAATCAGCCCCAGCATTTT.

The J gene is TRBJ2-1, the V gene TRBV28; a weak D match, TRBD2 (7 bases). Germline-derived CDR1 and CDR2 are MDHEN and SYDVKM. This CDR3 spans 17 amino acids. Trimming left V 5 bases short and J 0 bases short, with 17 bases between. CDR3 nucleotides: TGTGCCAGCAGTCGGGGGCTAGCGGACCCCTCCTACAATGAGCAGTTCTTC. Translated, it gives CASSRGLADPSYNEQFF.

This clone was recorded only once. The DNA for the CDR3 is TGTGCCAGCAGTCTTAGGGGCGCGTCAGGTGGCTACACCTTC. It specifies CASSLRGASGGYTF. The chain uses TRBV28 and TRBJ1-2; perhaps TRBD1 as D (5 bases). The CDR3 sequence is 14 residues long. Germline values: CDR1 MDHEN, CDR2 SYDVKM. V was clipped by 5 bases and J by 7 bases, with 17 bases between them.

The chain uses TRBV9 and TRBJ2-3; D call uncertain. This CDR3 has 14 amino acids. The germline CDR1 and CDR2 sequences are SGDLS and YYNGEE. The V end was cut by 0 bases, the J end by 2 bases, with 7 bases between. CDR3 in DNA: TGTGCCAGCAGCGTAGGTCGTCCCACAGATACGCAGTATTTT. This translates into CASSVGRPTDTQYF.

The rearrangement joins TRBV18 to TRBJ2-2, with a weak D call TRBD2 (5 bases). The CDR3 runs 15 residues. The V gene lost 3 bases and the J gene lost 5 bases, with 13 bases spanning the gap. Per the germline V gene, CDR1 is KGHSH and CDR2 is LQKENI. CDR3 in amino acids: CASSPRDDGTGELFF. The CDR3, as DNA: TGTGCCAGCTCACCTCGGGATGACGGAACCGGGGAGCTGTTTTTT.

This sequence joins TRBV7-6 and TRBJ2-3; TRBD2 aligns across 11 bases. Germline CDR1 SGHVS, CDR2 FNYEAQ. J was trimmed by 6 bases and V by 4 bases; bases with no gene match: 18. CDR3 size: 19 residues. The CDR3, as DNA: TGTGCCAGCAGCTCTCACAGGGTTCTCGGGCTAGCGGGAGGTGATACGCAGTATTTT. Amino acids: CASSSHRVLGLAGGDTQYF.

Remarks on this clone: Different DNA sequences within this sample yield the same CDR3. The rearrangement uses TRBV6-5 and TRBJ1-6; possible D gene TRBD1, 5 bases. Per germline, CDR1 MNHEY and CDR2 SVGAGI. V was clipped by 2 bases and J by 7 bases, with 6 bases between them. The CDR3 contains 13 residues. The chain's CDR3 is CASSYGANSPLHF. CDR3 DNA: TGTGCCAGCAGTTACGGGGCGAATTCACCCCTCCACTTT.

This chain uses TRBV19 with TRBJ2-1; tentatively, D is TRBD1 (5 bases). The length of the CDR3 is 19 residues. The germline V gene has CDR1 LNHDA and CDR2 SQIVND (reference sequence). Trimming took 3 bases from V and 7 from J, leaving 28 bases between them. CDR3 protein: CASSILRPSYDSVSNEQFF. The CDR3 DNA is TGTGCCAGTAGTATCCTTAGGCCCTCCTACGACAGTGTGAGTAATGAGCAGTTCTTC.

V gene TRBV3-1 (or the pseudogene TRBV3-2) combines with J gene TRBJ2-1; 7 nucleotides line up with TRBD2. CDR1 is LGHDT and CDR2 is YNNKEL in the germline V gene (reference sequence). The CDR3 is 16 amino acids. V lost 1 base and J lost 0; bases outside the gene matches: 3. The CDR3 sequence: CASSQGAGISYNEQFF. In DNA form, the CDR3 reads TGTGCCAGCAGCCAAGGAGCGGGGATCTCCTACAATGAGCAGTTCTTC.

The V call is TRBV5-5, the J call TRBJ1-4; 7 bases are a match to TRBD1. Germline trimming cut 1 base from V and 3 bases from J; bases unmatched to any gene: 9. This CDR3 region has 17 residues. Per germline, CDR1 SGHKS and CDR2 YYEKEE (reference sequence). In DNA, the CDR3 is TGTGCCAGCAGCTTGAGGCTACAGGGGAGGCCTAATGAAAAACTGTTTTTT. Its protein product is CASSLRLQGRPNEKLFF.

CDR3 DNA: TGTGCCAGCAGCTTGTTAGCGGGAGGGCCCTACGAGCAGTACTTC. This translates into CASSLLAGGPYEQYF. V and J are TRBV5-4 and TRBJ2-7, with 11 bases identical to TRBD2. Losses at the gene ends were 1 base for V and 2 bases for J; bases not matched to a gene: 2. Germline V gene lookup returns CDR1 SGHNT and CDR2 YYREEE (reference sequence). This CDR3 spans 15 amino acids.

The rearrangement links TRBV2 to TRBJ1-4; TRBD1 matches at 7 bases. This CDR3 is 13 amino acids long. Germline trimming cut 6 bases from V and 4 bases from J; bases unmatched to any gene: 2. Germline assignment: CDR1 SNHLY and CDR2 FYNNEI. CDR3 amino acids: CASRGQLNEKLFF. The CDR3 bases are TGTGCCAGCAGGGGACAGCTTAATGAAAAACTGTTTTTT.

The chain carries TRBV5-5 and TRBJ2-1; 11 bases fit TRBD2. The germline CDR1 and CDR2 sequences are SGHKS and YYEKEE (reference sequence). The CDR3 is made up of 15 amino acids. The V segment lost 7 bases and the J segment 7 bases; nucleotides outside the gene matches: 10. The CDR3 bases are TGTGCCAGCTCCCCGACTAGCGGGATTTTGAATGAGCAGTTCTTC. It yields the protein CASSPTSGILNEQFF.

As DNA, the CDR3 is TGTGCCAGTAGTATAGCCTCGACAGGGAAGGGAAAACTGTTTTTT. This gives the protein CASSIASTGKGKLFF. The chain employs TRBV19 and TRBJ1-4; TRBD1 agrees at 7 bases. CDR3 length: 15 residues. Trimming cost V 1 base and J 10 bases; bases outside gene matches: 9. Germline V gene lookup returns CDR1 LNHDA and CDR2 SQIVND (reference sequence).

The gene calls are TRBV12-3 or TRBV12-4 and TRBJ2-4; perhaps TRBD2 as D (6 bases). Trimming left V 6 bases short and J 7 bases short, with 10 bases between. The CDR3 is 12 amino acids. CDR3 bases: TGTGCCAGCAGAGTCGGGAGTAACATTCAGTACTTC. This codes for CASRVGSNIQYF.

The chain has TRBV16 and TRBJ2-1; D gene ambiguous. Trimming took 3 bases from V and 8 from J, leaving 8 bases between them. The CDR3 is 12 residues long. Germline CDR1 KGHSY, CDR2 FQNENV. The CDR3 spells CASSQTSYEQFF. The DNA for the CDR3 is TGTGCCAGCAGCCAGACAAGCTATGAGCAGTTCTTC.

The chain carries TRBV5-1 and TRBJ1-4; 7 nucleotides line up with TRBD1. Germline V gene lookup returns CDR1 SGHRS and CDR2 YFSETQ. V shed 4 bases, J shed 2 bases, and the junction held 8 bases outside the gene matches. CDR3 size: 16 residues. The CDR3 coding sequence is TGCGCCAGCAGCAGAGCTACAGGGGTGACTAATGAAAAACTGTTTTTT. Translated, it gives CASSRATGVTNEKLFF. Complete variable domain (other parts from reference TRBV5-1 and TRBJ1-4): KAGVTQTPRYLIKTRGQQVTLSCSPISGHRSVSWYQQTPGQGLQFLFEYFSETQRNKGNFPGRFSGRQFSNSRSEMNVSTLELGDSALYLCASSRATGVTNEKLFFGSGTQLSVL.

The chain recombines TRBV4-1 with TRBJ2-1; 12 bases fit TRBD1. Germline CDR1 MGHRA, CDR2 YSYEKL. V trimming: 4 bases; J trimming: 9 bases; junction bases outside the gene matches: 10. The CDR3 runs 16 residues. The CDR3: CASSPYPGQGAGEQFF. The CDR3 DNA reads TGCGCCAGCAGCCCCTACCCGGGACAGGGGGCTGGTGAGCAGTTCTTC.

The chain joins TRBV10-3 to TRBJ1-5; D gene uncertain. The CDR3 covers 14 residues. Deletions cut 3 bases from V and 3 bases from J, with 9 bases between. From germline, CDR1 is ENHRY and CDR2 SYGVKD. The CDR3 DNA is TGTGCCATCAGTGATATCAGTCTCAATCAGCCCCAGCATTTT. This gives the protein CAISDISLNQPQHF.

The CDR3 coding sequence is TGTGCCAGCAGTTACGGAACTAGCGTATACACAGATACGCAGTATTTT. It encodes CASSYGTSVYTDTQYF. J is TRBJ2-3 and V is TRBV6-5, with TRBD2 matching over 7 bases. V shed 2 bases, J shed 2 bases, and the junction held 7 bases outside the gene matches. CDR1 is MNHEY, CDR2 SVGAGI, per germline. The length of the CDR3 is 16 residues.

The chain combines TRBV15 with TRBJ1-4, with 9 bases fitting TRBD1. Germline CDR1 and CDR2: LNHNV and YYDKDF (reference sequence). This CDR3 has 16 residues. V trimming: 0 bases; J trimming: 6 bases; junction bases outside the gene matches: 5. CDR3 nucleotides: TGTGCCACCAGCAGAGATCGGGGGACAGGGTATGAAAAACTGTTTTTT. Translating gives CATSRDRGTGYEKLFF.

This clone has a single count. This chain joins TRBV19 and TRBJ2-7, with TRBD1 matching 11 bases. V was clipped by 8 bases and J by 3 bases; unmatched bases: 3. The CDR3 extends over 13 amino acids. CDR1 is LNHDA, CDR2 SQIVND, per germline (reference sequence). The CDR3 region has the DNA TGTGCCAGTTCGGGACAGGGGGGCTACGAGCAGTACTTC. Translation: CASSGQGGYEQYF.

V gene TRBV19 combines with J gene TRBJ2-5, with a tentative D call TRBD1 (6 bases). This CDR3 has 14 residues. The germline gives CDR1 LNHDA, CDR2 SQIVND (reference sequence). V shed 5 bases and J shed 4 bases, with 14 bases lying between them. The CDR3 region is CASSSAGVGETQYF. DNA of the CDR3: TGTGCCAGTAGTTCTGCAGGGGTTGGAGAGACCCAGTACTTC.

This chain joins TRBV11-3 and TRBJ2-3; 7 positions agree with TRBD1. This CDR3 comprises 15 residues. The junction had 6 bases not matched to a gene; V was cut back by 5 bases and J by 1 base. CDR1 is SGHNT and CDR2 is YENEEA in the germline V gene. CDR3 sequence reads: CASSATGDGTDTQYF. In DNA form, the CDR3 reads TGTGCCAGCAGCGCCACAGGGGATGGCACAGATACGCAGTATTTT.

In this sample, this clone turned up a few times. This sequence joins TRBV6-5 and TRBJ2-7; 9 bases are a match to TRBD2. CDR1 and CDR2 (germline): MNHEY, SVGAGI. Germline trimming cut 8 bases from V and 3 bases from J; bases unmatched to any gene: 5. The CDR3 is made up of 13 amino acids. CDR3 DNA sequence: TGTGCCAGCGCGCGAGCGGGAGGCTACGAGCAGTACTTC. Translation gives CASARAGGYEQYF.

This clone turned up a few times. The rearrangement uses TRBV3-1 (or the pseudogene TRBV3-2) and TRBJ2-7; 11 bases fit TRBD2. V gave up 4 bases and J gave up 6 bases; unmatched junction bases: 20. Germline CDR1 and CDR2: LGHDT and YNNKEL (reference sequence). The CDR3 runs to 19 residues. In DNA, the CDR3 is TGTGCCAGCAGCCGCCGGGCGGACTTGACTAGCGGGATCTTCAGCGAGCAGTACTTC. Its translation: CASSRRADLTSGIFSEQYF.

The rearrangement uses TRBV12-5 and TRBJ2-1; possible D gene TRBD2, 6 bases. The germline V and J ends were trimmed by 6 bases and 10 bases, with 19 bases remaining between them. The CDR3 covers 14 residues. The germline V gene has CDR1 LGHNT and CDR2 FRNRAP. CDR3 sequence (DNA): TGTGCTAGTGGCCGCGGGGCGACGCTTGGGGAGCAGTTCTTC. Translation gives CASGRGATLGEQFF.